This T cell receptor beta chain was recovered during a study of identical twins. Study-level findings and limits: Analyses of zero insertions could, in part, be confounded by invariant MAIT and iNKT cells. Fewer insertions marked abundant cord blood beta clonotypes; young adult naive trended weakly, memory not at all. Excess sharing between twins was weaker in beta out-of-frame sequences.

As for this clonotype: No antigen is known for it.

TCRdb fed the 5' RACE reads into MiXCR, producing one record per CDR3 protein. The sample includes about 100,000 distinct CDR3 sequences, around 5.5% of them seen just once. Germline V gene sequence: CDR1 DFQATT, CDR2 SNEGSKA (reference sequence). The germline V and J ends were trimmed by 0 bases and 7 bases, with 18 bases remaining between them. The CDR3 spans 15 residues. This rearrangement joins TRBV20-1 to TRBJ2-5, with D unclear. The sequencing sample was made of memory T cells sorted from blood. This TCR was recovered from a woman between 50 and 59 years old in good health. This CDR3 reads CSARDRLRALGTQYF. As DNA, the CDR3 is TGCAGTGCTAGAGATAGATTACGGGCTTTAGGGACCCAGTACTTC.